A single sample is the source of the 30 T cell receptor beta chains below, sequenced in a study of a mutant IDH1 vaccine in newly diagnosed glioma. TCRdb's copy holds only in-frame clones and misses some; the assay was immunoSEQ multiplex PCR. The profile shows roughly 51,000 clones, approximately 86% of them singletons. As for time point: week 5, during vaccination. Alongside topical imiquimod, each dose of vaccine comprised 300 ug of mutant IDH1 20-mer peptide. Antigens of these TCRs are unknown. The source was PBMCs, collected from a glioma patient whose treatment included an IDH1 peptide vaccine. The origin of the receptors is a woman aged 18-35 years with glioma. Some clones in this sample may be carry-over from other donors' samples.

This chain links TRBV5-6 with TRBJ1-5, with TRBD1 matching 11 bases. V was clipped by 4 bases and J by 0 bases; unmatched bases: 6. The CDR3 loop spans 17 amino acids. Looked up from germline, CDR1 is SGHDT and CDR2 is YYEEEE. The CDR3 is CASSVGQGANSNQPQHF. In DNA form, the CDR3 reads TGTGCCAGCAGCGTCGGACAGGGGGCGAATAGCAATCAGCCCCAGCATTTT.

A few counts support this clone. The chain uses TRBV13 and TRBJ2-3; the D gene could be TRBD1 or TRBD2 (5 bases each). The germline CDR1 and CDR2 sequences are PRHDT and FYEKMQ (reference sequence). This CDR3 is built from 17 residues. The V and J ends lost 0 bases and 5 bases respectively, with 18 bases between them. DNA for the CDR3: TGTGCCAGCAGCTTAGGCGTACGGGGCGGGCCAGGAGATACGCAGTATTTT. Encoded protein: CASSLGVRGGPGDTQYF.

This clone was seen only once. The J gene is TRBJ2-7, the V gene TRBV7-2; D assignment may be TRBD1 or TRBD2 (5 bases each). Germline V gene sequence: CDR1 SGHTA, CDR2 FQGNSA. Trimming pared 5 bases from V and 5 bases from J, leaving 19 bases between. The CDR3 totals 15 residues. The CDR3 nucleotides read TGTGCCAGCAGCCTCCCGGGACCCCTGAGCCACGAGCAGTACTTC. This translates into CASSLPGPLSHEQYF.

The chain has TRBV5-1 and TRBJ2-5; D possibly corresponds to TRBD1 (5 bases). Germline V gene lookup returns CDR1 SGHRS and CDR2 YFSETQ. With 0 bases removed from V and 4 bases from J, the gap between germline ends came to 7 bases. The CDR3 sequence is 13 residues long. CDR3 residues: CASSLAGIETQYF. The CDR3 bases are TGCGCCAGCAGCTTGGCAGGGATAGAGACCCAGTACTTC.

A single count supports this clone. The chain employs TRBV5-5 and TRBJ1-6, with 9 nucleotides matching TRBD1. The V gene's germline CDR1 is SGHKS and CDR2 YYEKEE (reference sequence). The CDR3 is made up of 16 amino acids. V lost 3 bases and J lost 9; bases outside the gene matches: 10. Here the CDR3 reads CASSSLPGQGGSPLHF. CDR3 bases: TGTGCCAGCAGCTCCCTTCCGGGACAGGGTGGTTCACCCCTCCACTTT.

The genes are TRBV11-3 and TRBJ2-5, with no clear D. From germline, CDR1 is SGHNT and CDR2 YENEEA. V lost 4 bases and J lost 5, with 11 bases in between. The CDR3 extends over 13 amino acids. CDR3 sequence: CASSYPELETQYF. The CDR3 DNA is TGTGCCAGCAGCTATCCGGAGTTGGAGACCCAGTACTTC.

The genes are TRBV7-3 and TRBJ1-1; D is undetermined. CDR3 length: 12 amino acids. Trimming stripped 7 bases from V and 1 base from J, with 7 bases between. The germline CDR1 and CDR2 sequences are SGHTA and FQGTGA. The CDR3 DNA sequence: TGTGCCAGCACCTCGTCGAACACTGAAGCTTTCTTT. Translating gives CASTSSNTEAFF.

The V gene is TRBV5-1, the J gene TRBJ2-6; D perhaps matches TRBD1 (5 bases). V was cut by 4 bases and J by 4 bases, with 12 bases left in between. CDR1 and CDR2 (germline): SGHRS, YFSETQ. The CDR3 runs to 15 residues. The CDR3 loop is CASSPGLYGANVLTF. The CDR3 DNA sequence: TGCGCCAGCAGCCCAGGGCTTTACGGGGCCAACGTCCTGACTTTC.

This chain links TRBV2 with TRBJ1-1; 9 bases line up with TRBD1. CDR1 is SNHLY, CDR2 FYNNEI, per germline. The CDR3 length is 14 residues. Losses at the gene ends were 7 bases for V and 3 bases for J; bases not matched to a gene: 6. CDR3 DNA: TGTGCCAGCATGCTGGGACAGGGTCACACTGAAGCTTTCTTT. Amino acids: CASMLGQGHTEAFF.

This chain links TRBV6-6 with TRBJ1-1; no reliable D call. Trimming shortened V by 8 bases and J by 0 bases, and 10 bases separated the two germline ends. The CDR3 runs 13 residues. Germline V gene data show CDR1 as MNHNY and CDR2 as SVGAGI (reference sequence). DNA of the CDR3: TGTGCCAGCCTCCTTAAAATGAACACTGAAGCTTTCTTT. It translates to CASLLKMNTEAFF.

This chain links TRBV5-4 with TRBJ2-7, with 7 bases matching TRBD1. Germline trimming cut 0 bases from V and 6 bases from J; bases unmatched to any gene: 6. The CDR3 sequence is 14 residues long. Germline V lookup: CDR1 SGHNT, CDR2 YYREEE (reference sequence). The CDR3 is CASSLEYRGSEQYF. In DNA, the CDR3 is TGTGCCAGCAGCTTGGAGTACAGGGGCTCCGAGCAGTACTTC.

CDR3 sequence reads: CASTGTSSYNSPLHF. The DNA for the CDR3 is TGTGCCTCGACAGGGACGAGCTCCTATAATTCACCCCTCCACTTT. The chain links TRBV30 to TRBJ1-6, with 7 positions matching TRBD1. The CDR3 is 15 amino acids. The germline V gene has CDR1 GTSNPN and CDR2 SVGIG (reference sequence). V was clipped by 7 bases and J by 0 bases; unmatched bases: 6.

The gene calls are TRBV6-6 and TRBJ2-7; D ambiguous. The CDR3 sequence is 11 residues long. The V and J ends lost 6 bases and 2 bases respectively, with 5 bases between them. CDR1 and CDR2 (germline): MNHNY, SVGAGI (reference sequence). Here the CDR3 DNA reads TGTGCCAGCAGCCCAGCCTACGAGCAGTACTTC. Amino acid sequence: CASSPAYEQYF.

The J gene is TRBJ1-4, the V gene TRBV2; 7 bases match TRBD1. Losses at the gene ends were 3 bases for V and 8 bases for J; bases not matched to a gene: 6. From germline, CDR1 is SNHLY and CDR2 FYNNEI. The CDR3 is made up of 14 amino acids. Here the CDR3 reads CASSEARGDEKLFF. The CDR3 coding sequence is TGTGCCAGCAGTGAGGCCAGGGGGGACGAAAAACTGTTTTTT.

This CDR3 reads CASGLTGEGGKLFF. The CDR3 coding sequence is TGTGCTAGTGGTTTGACGGGCGAAGGGGGAAAACTGTTTTTT. This chain uses TRBV12-5 with TRBJ1-4; possibly TRBD1 for D (6 bases). Between the trimmed V and J ends, which lost 2 bases and 10 bases, there was a span of 14 bases. From germline, CDR1 is LGHNT and CDR2 FRNRAP. The CDR3 runs to 14 residues.

The chain recombines TRBV12-5 with TRBJ2-1, with 8 bases that match TRBD2. The ends lost 0 bases at V and 10 bases at J; junction bases unmatched: 2. The length of the CDR3 is 13 residues. Per germline, CDR1 LGHNT and CDR2 FRNRAP. CDR3 in amino acids: CASGLVLAAEQFF. CDR3 in DNA: TGTGCTAGTGGTTTGGTACTAGCGGCAGAGCAGTTCTTC.

This rearrangement joins TRBV2 to TRBJ2-5, with D uncertain. This CDR3 contains 12 residues. The V end lost 5 bases, the J end lost 0 bases, and 4 bases lay between the germline ends. The V gene's germline CDR1 is SNHLY and CDR2 FYNNEI. CDR3 amino acids: CASSTYQETQYF. The CDR3, as DNA: TGTGCCAGCAGTACCTACCAAGAGACCCAGTACTTC.

The genes are TRBV27 and TRBJ2-7, with 9 bases matching TRBD1. J was trimmed by 3 bases and V by 10 bases; bases with no gene match: 4. Germline lookup yields CDR1 MNHEY and CDR2 SMNVEV (reference sequence). The CDR3 contains 12 residues. CDR3: CATGTGIYEQYF. DNA of the CDR3: TGTGCCACCGGGACAGGGATCTACGAGCAGTACTTC.

The rearrangement links TRBV6-6 to TRBJ1-5; 10 nucleotides line up with TRBD1. Trimming at V came to 6 bases and at J to 1 base, leaving 0 bases not matched to a gene. Germline V gene lookup returns CDR1 MNHNY and CDR2 SVGAGI (reference sequence). This CDR3 contains 14 residues. The CDR3, as DNA: TGTGCCAGCAGGGACAGGGGGAGCAATCAGCCCCAGCATTTT. Translation: CASRDRGSNQPQHF.

The rearrangement joins TRBV19 to TRBJ1-1; TRBD1 might be the D (5 bases). V was shortened by 3 bases and J by 4 bases, with 12 bases between the two germline ends. Germline V lookup: CDR1 LNHDA, CDR2 SQIVND (reference sequence). The CDR3 has 14 residues. The CDR3 loop reads CASSIVGGGTEAFF. The CDR3 region has the DNA TGTGCCAGTAGTATCGTCGGGGGGGGCACTGAAGCTTTCTTT.

The J gene is TRBJ1-6, the V gene TRBV5-6, with TRBD1 identical over 7 bases. The V segment lost 2 bases and the J segment 14 bases; nucleotides outside the gene matches: 10. CDR3 length: 14 amino acids. The germline CDR1 and CDR2 sequences are SGHDT and YYEEEE. The CDR3 DNA is TGTGCCAGCAGCTTCGAACAGGGGCTTTCGGCCCTCCACTTT. Its translation is CASSFEQGLSALHF. The full variable domain, in which reference TRBV5-6 and TRBJ1-6 provide the parts outside the CDR3, is DAGVTQSPTHLIKTRGQQVTLRCSPKSGHDTVSWYQQALGQGPQFIFQYYEEEERQRGNFPDRFSGHQFPNYSSELNVNALLLGDSALYLCASSFEQGLSALHFGNGTRLTVT.

The chain couples TRBV6-1 to TRBJ2-7; the D gene is possibly TRBD1 (5 bases). Trimming removed 6 bases at V and 4 bases at J, with 16 bases between. There are 14 residues in the CDR3. Germline V lookup: CDR1 MNHNS, CDR2 SASEGT. The CDR3 loop reads CASRPGAAQYEQYF. Written as DNA, the CDR3 is TGTGCCAGCAGGCCTGGGGCAGCTCAATACGAGCAGTACTTC.

V gene TRBV5-1 combines with J gene TRBJ2-6; possible D gene TRBD1, 5 bases. The germline gives CDR1 SGHRS, CDR2 YFSETQ. The CDR3 is 15 amino acids. The V end was cut by 5 bases, the J end by 1 base, with 10 bases between. Here the CDR3 reads CASSDAGSGANVLTF. The CDR3 coding sequence is TGCGCCAGCAGTGACGCAGGGTCTGGGGCCAACGTCCTGACTTTC. The full variable domain, in which reference TRBV5-1 and TRBJ2-6 provide the parts outside the CDR3, is KAGVTQTPRYLIKTRGQQVTLSCSPISGHRSVSWYQQTPGQGLQFLFEYFSETQRNKGNFPGRFSGRQFSNSRSEMNVSTLELGDSALYLCASSDAGSGANVLTFGAGSRLTVL.

The chain couples TRBV6-1 to TRBJ2-7, with 7 bases fitting TRBD1. The CDR3 extends over 12 amino acids. The germline V gene encodes CDR1 MNHNS and CDR2 SASEGT. V lost 11 bases, J lost 5 bases, and 9 bases stayed unmatched. The CDR3 reads CALRQGFHEQYF. CDR3 in DNA: TGTGCCCTTCGACAGGGTTTTCACGAGCAGTACTTC.

Here the CDR3 DNA reads TGTGCCAGCAGTTCGGGACAGGGTCCCTCCGAAGGCCGCGAGCAGTACTTC. It encodes CASSSGQGPSEGREQYF. The chain links TRBV27 to TRBJ2-7; the match to TRBD1 covers 9 bases. V gave up 4 bases and J gave up 6 bases; unmatched junction bases: 16. The germline gives CDR1 MNHEY, CDR2 SMNVEV (reference sequence). There are 17 residues in the CDR3.

The chain combines TRBV6-1 with TRBJ2-3; D is unresolved. Looked up from germline, CDR1 is MNHNS and CDR2 is SASEGT. This CDR3 spans 11 amino acids. The V gene lost 3 bases and the J gene lost 7 bases, with 5 bases spanning the gap. The CDR3, as DNA: TGTGCCAGCAGTGAGGTAAATACGCAGTATTTT. Its translation: CASSEVNTQYF.

This clone appeared a single time. The chain carries TRBV5-1 and TRBJ1-1, with 9 bases fitting TRBD1. After removal of 3 bases from V and 5 bases from J, the junction contained 5 bases not matched to a gene. CDR3 length: 14 amino acids. The V gene's germline CDR1 is SGHRS and CDR2 YFSETQ. CDR3 nucleotide sequence: TGCGCCAGCAGCTGGGGGACAGGGTTAACTGAAGCTTTCTTT. It is translated as CASSWGTGLTEAFF.

V gene TRBV30 combines with J gene TRBJ1-2; D ambiguous. The germline CDR1 and CDR2 sequences are GTSNPN and SVGIG (reference sequence). The CDR3 runs 13 residues. Trimming took off 4 bases at V and 3 bases at J, with 12 bases between the two ends. The CDR3 coding sequence is TGTGCCTGGAAGGACGGGCTGGACTATGGCTACACCTTC. Amino acids: CAWKDGLDYGYTF.

This chain links TRBV18 with TRBJ2-7, with 8 positions matching TRBD1. The length of the CDR3 is 14 residues. V dropped 5 bases and J dropped 4; count of bases not matched to a gene: 7. CDR1 is KGHSH and CDR2 is LQKENI in the germline V gene. In nucleotides, the CDR3 is TGTGCCAGCTCATGGGCAGGGGGCCCTTACGAGCAGTACTTC. Translation gives CASSWAGGPYEQYF.

Of note for this clone: A read error may account for a junction end that differs from germline. The chain recombines TRBV7-7 with TRBJ1-1, with D unclear. This CDR3 spans 15 amino acids. The germline CDR1 and CDR2 sequences are SSHAT and FNYEAQ (reference sequence). CDR3 residues: CASSSETQFHTEAFF. CDR3 in DNA: TGTGCTAGCAGCTCCGAGACACAGTTTCACACTGAAGCTTTCTTT.